These 29 T cell receptor beta chains originate from one sample sequenced in a study of blood T cell repertoires in COVID-19 (dated by TCRdb to 2020 to 2022). Library preparation was by the immunoSEQ multiplex PCR assay. Imported from immuneACCESS, the table was reduced by TCRdb to in-frame sequences with V and J called. These copies leave out some clones; in studies compared against another copy, an unresolved V gene accounts for under half, and the cause of the remainder is not known. The sample records 350,000 to 400,000 clones, 90% to 95% of which are singletons. Of the sample, around 0.86% falls within the top ten clones. The specimen was PBMCs or T cells enriched from blood (not recorded which). These receptor sequences come from a woman between 35 and 50 years old who had been exposed to COVID-19.

This chain uses TRBV30 with TRBJ2-2; unclear D gene. Germline CDR1 reads GTSNPN; CDR2 reads SVGIG (reference sequence). V gave up 1 base and J gave up 12 bases, with 12 bases separating them. The length of the CDR3 is 12 residues. DNA of the CDR3: TGTGCCTGGAGTGGTCGTGGAGAGCAGCTGTTTTTT. Protein product: CAWSGRGEQLFF.

The V gene is TRBV6-6, the J gene TRBJ2-4, with D maybe TRBD1 (5 bases). The CDR3 has 16 amino acids. Trimming took off 1 base at V and 3 bases at J, with 13 bases between the two ends. From germline, CDR1 is MNHNY and CDR2 SVGAGI (reference sequence). The CDR3, as DNA: TGTGCCAGCAGTTACTTTAGAGAAGGGGTCAAAAACATTCAGTACTTC. Protein product: CASSYFREGVKNIQYF.

The V gene is TRBV6-5, the J gene TRBJ1-5; D perhaps matches TRBD1 (5 bases). The CDR3 has 13 residues. V lost 6 bases, J lost 9 bases, and 15 bases lay in between. Germline loops: CDR1 MNHEY, CDR2 SVGAGI. As DNA, the CDR3 is TGTGCCAGCAGCCAGGGTCGGTCAGGGCCCCAGCATTTT. Translated: CASSQGRSGPQHF.

The CDR3: CASSLDYDNEQFF. In DNA, the CDR3 is TGTGCCAGCAGCCTGGACTATGACAATGAGCAGTTCTTC. The chain is built from TRBV12-3 or TRBV12-4 and TRBJ2-1; TRBD2 might be the D (6 bases). The CDR3 runs 13 residues. The V and J ends lost 6 bases and 5 bases respectively, with 11 bases between them.

This sequence joins TRBV19 and TRBJ2-2; D is perhaps TRBD2 (6 bases). Germline loops: CDR1 LNHDA, CDR2 SQIVND (reference sequence). Trimming stripped 5 bases from V and 3 bases from J, with 13 bases between. CDR3 length: 15 amino acids. CDR3 protein: CASSSGRDHTGELFF. The CDR3 region has the DNA TGTGCCAGTAGTTCCGGGCGGGATCACACCGGGGAGCTGTTTTTT. Full variable domain (outside the CDR3, taken from reference TRBV19 and TRBJ2-2): DGGITQSPKYLFRKEGQNVTLSCEQNLNHDAMYWYRQDPGQGLRLIYYSQIVNDFQKGDIAEGYSVSREKKESFPLTVTSAQKNPTAFYLCASSSGRDHTGELFFGEGSRLTVL.

The chain joins TRBV27 to TRBJ1-6, with 8 bases matching TRBD1. CDR3 size: 16 residues. Looked up from germline, CDR1 is MNHEY and CDR2 is SMNVEV (reference sequence). The ends lost 5 bases at V and 7 bases at J; junction bases unmatched: 10. CDR3: CASSPYRGVKNSPLHF. CDR3 in DNA: TGTGCCAGCAGTCCCTACAGGGGGGTCAAGAATTCACCCCTCCACTTT.

CDR3: CASRSPGGLSDTQYF. The DNA of the CDR3 is TGTGCCAGCAGATCGCCCGGAGGGTTATCAGATACGCAGTATTTT. This chain joins TRBV2 and TRBJ2-3; D is possibly TRBD2 (6 bases). This CDR3 spans 15 amino acids. Germline CDR1 is SNHLY and CDR2 is FYNNEI. V was pared by 6 bases and J by 4 bases, with 17 bases between.

The CDR3 loop reads CASSDGRQGATEQFF. The CDR3 DNA follows: TGTGCCAGCAGTGATGGGCGACAGGGGGCTACTGAGCAGTTCTTC. V is TRBV2 and J is TRBJ2-1; TRBD1 agrees at 10 bases. The length of the CDR3 is 15 residues. V was clipped by 3 bases and J by 9 bases; unmatched bases: 8. Germline V gene data show CDR1 as SNHLY and CDR2 as FYNNEI.

CDR3 sequence reads: CASSYSTGSKDTGELFF. CDR3 in DNA: TGTGCCAGCAGTTACAGCACAGGAAGTAAGGACACCGGGGAGCTGTTTTTT. This chain connects TRBV6-2 or TRBV6-3 to TRBJ2-2, with TRBD1 as a possible D gene (5 bases). The CDR3 spans 17 residues. Germline CDR1 and CDR2: MNHEY and SVGEGT. V was trimmed by 2 bases and J by 3 bases, leaving 16 bases between them.

The V call is TRBV6-5, the J call TRBJ1-2; TRBD1 matches at 9 bases. Unmatched junction bases numbered 5, after V lost 7 bases and J lost 2 bases. Germline lookup yields CDR1 MNHEY and CDR2 SVGAGI. The CDR3 is 14 amino acids. The chain's CDR3 is CASTGQGINYGYTF. CDR3 nucleotides: TGTGCCAGCACTGGACAGGGGATAAACTATGGCTACACCTTC.

This chain links TRBV2 with TRBJ1-5, with TRBD1 as a possible D gene (6 bases). Between the trimmed V and J ends, which lost 7 bases and 2 bases, there was a span of 12 bases. The CDR3 runs 14 residues. Germline CDR1 SNHLY, CDR2 FYNNEI. CDR3 nucleotide sequence: TGTGCCAGCAACGGGGGGCACGGCAATCAGCCCCAGCATTTT. Protein sequence: CASNGGHGNQPQHF. Filled out from reference TRBV2 and TRBJ1-5, the complete variable domain reads EPEVTQTPSHQVTQMGQEVILRCVPISNHLYFYWYRQILGQKVEFLVSFYNNEISEKSEIFDDQFSVERPDGSNFTLKIRSTKLEDSAMYFCASNGGHGNQPQHFGDGTRLSIL.

The CDR3 sequence is CASSTPDAGPQFF. The CDR3, as DNA: TGTGCCAGCAGCACCCCCGACGCAGGGCCGCAGTTCTTC. V usage is TRBV11-2 and J usage is TRBJ2-1; perhaps TRBD1 as D (5 bases). Germline V gives CDR1 SGHAT, CDR2 FQNNGV. This CDR3 comprises 13 residues. Trimming shortened V by 5 bases and J by 12 bases, and 17 bases separated the two germline ends.

The chain employs TRBV19 and TRBJ1-1; no firm D call. The CDR3 consists of 11 residues. The V and J ends lost 9 bases and 6 bases respectively, with 11 bases between them. Germline loops: CDR1 LNHDA, CDR2 SQIVND (reference sequence). The CDR3 region is CASSWRAEAFF. DNA for the CDR3: TGTGCCAGCTCTTGGAGGGCTGAAGCTTTCTTT.

The rearrangement joins TRBV6-1 to TRBJ2-7, with D perhaps matching TRBD1 (5 bases). Germline-derived CDR1 and CDR2 are MNHNS and SASEGT. V was cut by 2 bases and J by 2 bases, with 10 bases left in between. The CDR3 is 14 residues long. CDR3 in DNA: TGTGCCAGCAGTGAATCAGGGAACCCCTACGAGCAGTACTTC. Encoded protein: CASSESGNPYEQYF.

V is TRBV2 and J is TRBJ2-2, with 12 positions matching TRBD2. The germline V gene has CDR1 SNHLY and CDR2 FYNNEI. The CDR3 has 15 residues. Trimming removed 7 bases from V and 6 bases from J; junction bases left unmatched: 6. CDR3 sequence: CASMNLAGGPGELFF. The CDR3 DNA reads as TGTGCCAGCATGAATCTAGCGGGGGGGCCCGGGGAGCTGTTTTTT.

V and J are TRBV7-2 and TRBJ1-5, with unresolved D. Looked up from germline, CDR1 is SGHTA and CDR2 is FQGNSA. Trimming pared 6 bases from V and 9 bases from J, leaving 15 bases between. The CDR3 contains 13 residues. The CDR3 DNA is TGTGCCAGCAGTAAACAGCTGCTATCGCCCCAGCATTTT. Encoded protein: CASSKQLLSPQHF.

The rearrangement uses TRBV7-2 and TRBJ2-7; no definite D call. Germline V gives CDR1 SGHTA, CDR2 FQGNSA. Trimming took 8 bases from V and 1 from J, leaving 18 bases between them. The CDR3 runs 15 residues. CDR3 sequence: CASRPSVGLSYEQYF. Written as DNA, the CDR3 is TGTGCCAGCCGACCCTCGGTGGGCCTATCCTACGAGCAGTACTTC.

The chain links TRBV10-1 to TRBJ2-5; tentatively, D is TRBD1 (7 bases). This CDR3 region has 14 residues. V lost 6 bases and J lost 2, with 13 bases in between. Germline CDR1 WNHNN, CDR2 SYGVQD (reference sequence). The CDR3 DNA is TGCGCCAGCAGCCTGACAGGGACTCAAGAGACCCAGTACTTC. The encoded protein is CASSLTGTQETQYF.

The V gene is TRBV11-2, the J gene TRBJ1-2; the D gene is possibly TRBD1 (5 bases). The V gene's germline CDR1 is SGHAT and CDR2 FQNNGV. V was trimmed by 5 bases and J by 5 bases, leaving 18 bases between them. The CDR3 is made up of 15 amino acids. The CDR3 is CASSTGGGSRYGYTF. CDR3 bases: TGTGCCAGCAGCACCGGGGGAGGTTCCCGTTATGGCTACACCTTC.

V is TRBV19 and J is TRBJ1-1; D may be TRBD1 (6 bases). Looked up from germline, CDR1 is LNHDA and CDR2 is SQIVND (reference sequence). V was shortened by 10 bases and J by 2 bases, with 11 bases between the two germline ends. The CDR3 is made up of 12 amino acids. The CDR3 DNA reads as TGTGCCACATACAGGGACAACACTGAAGCTTTCTTT. Protein product: CATYRDNTEAFF.

The genes are TRBV27 and TRBJ1-1; possible D gene TRBD1, 6 bases. Trimming left V 3 bases short and J 1 base short, with 9 bases between. Germline V gene lookup returns CDR1 MNHEY and CDR2 SMNVEV (reference sequence). This CDR3 has 14 residues. CDR3 residues: CASSFRGKNTEAFF. The CDR3 coding sequence is TGTGCCAGCAGTTTCAGGGGAAAGAACACTGAAGCTTTCTTT.

The chain links TRBV6-6 to TRBJ1-3, with D unresolved. Trimming took 5 bases from V and 8 from J, leaving 4 bases between them. Germline V CDR1 and CDR2: MNHNY, SVGAGI (reference sequence). The CDR3 is 10 residues long. CDR3 in amino acids: CASSRDTIYF. CDR3 nucleotide sequence: TGTGCCAGCAGTAGAGACACCATATATTTT.

Worth noting for this clone: The junction shows a germline mismatch at one end, possibly a read error. The chain combines TRBV5-6 with TRBJ2-5, with D perhaps matching TRBD1 (6 bases). Germline lookup yields CDR1 SGHDT and CDR2 YYEEEE. This CDR3 region has 16 residues. The CDR3: CASSSPGQTYQETQYF. CDR3 DNA sequence: TGTGCTAGCAGCTCCCCAGGACAGACATACCAAGAGACCCAGTACTTC.

This chain links TRBV12-5 with TRBJ2-1, with D unresolved. Germline loops: CDR1 LGHNT, CDR2 FRNRAP. CDR3 size: 14 residues. Trimming took 3 bases from V and 4 from J, leaving 10 bases between them. The CDR3 coding sequence is TGTGCTAGTGGTTTTCAGAGGAATTACAATGAGCAGTTCTTC. Its protein product is CASGFQRNYNEQFF.

V gene TRBV7-9 combines with J gene TRBJ2-2, with 8 bases identical to TRBD2. Germline-derived CDR1 and CDR2 are SEHNR and FQNEAQ (reference sequence). V dropped 3 bases and J dropped 6; count of bases not matched to a gene: 12. The CDR3 consists of 17 residues. The CDR3 is CASSFKRGPPSPGELFF. CDR3 sequence (DNA): TGTGCCAGCAGCTTTAAGCGGGGGCCCCCCTCTCCCGGGGAGCTGTTTTTT.

The V and J genes are TRBV11-2 and TRBJ1-3; D remains ambiguous. V shed 4 bases and J shed 3 bases, with 13 bases lying between them. CDR1 and CDR2 from the germline V gene are SGHAT and FQNNGV. The CDR3 sequence is 15 residues long. This CDR3 is CASSSLRRFGNTIYF. Here the CDR3 DNA reads TGTGCCAGCAGCTCGTTAAGGAGGTTTGGAAACACCATATATTTT. Together with reference TRBV11-2 and TRBJ1-3, the CDR3 gives the full variable domain: EAGVAQSPRYKIIEKRQSVAFWCNPISGHATLYWYQQILGQGPKLLIQFQNNGVVDDSQLPKDRFSAERLKGVDSTLKIQPAKLEDSAVYLCASSSLRRFGNTIYFGEGSWLTVV.

A remark on this clone: This specimen includes other DNA sequences encoding the same CDR3. This sequence joins TRBV5-6 and TRBJ2-1; no firm D call. V was trimmed by 0 bases and J by 3 bases, leaving 7 bases between them. The germline V gene encodes CDR1 SGHDT and CDR2 YYEEEE. This CDR3 spans 14 amino acids. CDR3 DNA sequence: TGTGCCAGCAGCTTGGGCCCGGTCTACAATGAGCAGTTCTTC. Translation: CASSLGPVYNEQFF.

J is TRBJ2-2 and V is TRBV27, with 12 bases fitting TRBD2. Per the germline V gene, CDR1 is MNHEY and CDR2 is SMNVEV (reference sequence). The length of the CDR3 is 15 residues. J gave up 5 bases and V 6 bases, and 4 bases lay outside the gene matches. In DNA, the CDR3 is TGTGCCAGCAGGCTAACTAGCGGGAGGACCGGGGAGCTGTTTTTT. Amino acid sequence: CASRLTSGRTGELFF.

The V and J genes are TRBV28 and TRBJ1-1; D remains ambiguous. Germline CDR1 MDHEN, CDR2 SYDVKM. The CDR3 runs 13 residues. V lost 3 bases and J lost 0, with 5 bases in between. CDR3 protein: CASSFGLNTEAFF. CDR3 in DNA: TGTGCCAGCAGTTTTGGGCTGAACACTGAAGCTTTCTTT.